This is a list of T cell receptor beta chains from one sample in a study of blood T cell repertoires in COVID-19. The method was immunoSEQ multiplex PCR; TCRdb's version includes in-frame clones alone and lacks a portion of them. The data show around 200,000 clones, with approximately 79% seen just once and around an eighth held by the top ten. Material: peripheral blood. The origin of the receptors is a man aged 45-65 years who had recovered from COVID-19. CDR3s include the opening cysteine and the closing phenylalanine or tryptophan. Each record gives: J gene, V gene, clone size, D gene, CDR3 protein, CDR3 DNA. D genes are given only for firm matches. The size field is filled for only some rows; it gives once, few, many or a size class.

J: TRBJ1-1; V: TRBV7-9; size: few; D: .; CDR3: CASSFIGGIEPFF; DNA: TGTGCCAGCAGCTTTATCGGGGGGATTGAACCTTTCTTT
J: TRBJ1-1; V: TRBV7-3; size: .; D: TRBD1; CDR3: CASSPKTGGEAFF; DNA: TGTGCCAGCAGCCCAAAGACAGGGGGAGAAGCTTTCTTT
J: TRBJ1-1; V: TRBV1; size: .; D: .; CDR3: CTSSRRDRRNTEAFF; DNA: TGCACCAGCAGCCGAAGGGACAGGAGGAACACTGAAGCTTTCTTT
J: TRBJ2-1; V: TRBV9; size: .; D: TRBD2; CDR3: CASGRLAGAHEQFF; DNA: TGTGCCAGCGGAAGACTAGCGGGAGCACATGAGCAGTTCTTC
J: TRBJ2-7; V: TRBV19; size: .; D: TRBD1; CDR3: CASSLKVPGTGYGYEQYF; DNA: TGTGCCAGTAGTCTCAAAGTTCCCGGGACAGGGTACGGCTACGAGCAGTACTTC
J: TRBJ2-5; V: TRBV6-6; size: .; D: .; CDR3: CASSYLLAETQYF; DNA: TGTGCCAGCAGTTACTTGCTAGCGGAGACCCAGTACTTC
J: TRBJ2-3; V: TRBV30; size: few; D: .; CDR3: CAWSPSRFPGGADTQYF; DNA: TGTGCCTGGAGTCCCTCTCGGTTCCCGGGGGGCGCAGATACGCAGTATTTT
J: TRBJ2-5; V: TRBV7-6; size: .; D: TRBD2; CDR3: CASSLLADFQETQYF; DNA: TGTGCCAGCAGCCTTCTAGCGGATTTCCAAGAGACCCAGTACTTC
J: TRBJ2-3; V: TRBV28; size: once; D: TRBD2; CDR3: CASESRASGGYTQYF; DNA: TGTGCCAGCGAGTCTAGGGCTAGCGGGGGATATACGCAGTATTTT
J: TRBJ1-1; V: TRBV4-1; size: .; D: .; CDR3: CASSQQDSLYTEAFF; DNA: TGCGCCAGCAGCCAGCAGGACAGTCTGTACACTGAAGCTTTCTTT
J: TRBJ2-7; V: TRBV6-5; size: .; D: .; CDR3: CASGERIGSSYEQYF; DNA: TGTGCCAGCGGAGAAAGGATAGGGAGCTCCTACGAGCAGTACTTC
J: TRBJ2-2; V: TRBV5-6; size: .; D: TRBD1; CDR3: CASSLGPQGALTGELFF; DNA: TGTGCCAGCAGCTTGGGCCCACAGGGGGCGCTGACCGGGGAGCTGTTTTTT
J: TRBJ2-7; V: TRBV15; size: once; D: .; CDR3: CATSRQGRVYEQYF; DNA: TGTGCCACCAGCAGACAGGGGCGGGTCTACGAGCAGTACTTC
J: TRBJ2-2; V: TRBV24-1; size: .; D: .; CDR3: CATSDPRVPTGELFF; DNA: TGTGCCACCAGTGATCCCAGGGTTCCGACCGGGGAGCTGTTTTTT
J: TRBJ1-1; V: TRBV6-6; size: .; D: TRBD1; CDR3: CASSYGTGVTEAFF; DNA: TGTGCCAGCAGTTACGGGACAGGGGTCACTGAAGCTTTCTTT
J: TRBJ1-4; V: TRBV15; size: .; D: TRBD1; CDR3: CATSRGKGTGNEKLFF; DNA: TGTGCCACCAGCAGGGGGAAAGGGACAGGGAACGAAAAACTGTTTTTT
J: TRBJ2-2; V: TRBV19; size: .; D: TRBD2; CDR3: CASSAGGFGELFF; DNA: TGTGCCAGTAGCGCGGGAGGGTTCGGGGAGCTGTTTTTT
J: TRBJ2-7; V: TRBV4-1; size: .; D: .; CDR3: CASSHLLTSSYEQYF; DNA: TGCGCCAGCAGCCACCTACTGACTAGCTCCTACGAGCAGTACTTC
J: TRBJ2-7; V: TRBV10-2; size: .; D: TRBD2; CDR3: CASSTSGRTYEQYF; DNA: TGCGCCAGCAGCACTAGCGGGAGGACCTACGAGCAGTACTTC
J: TRBJ2-4; V: TRBV12-3/TRBV12-4; size: .; D: .; CDR3: CASRGARAIQYF; DNA: TGTGCCAGCAGGGGGGCACGAGCCATTCAGTACTTC
J: TRBJ1-2; V: TRBV28; size: few; D: .; CDR3: CASSRAAYGYTF; DNA: TGTGCCAGCAGCAGGGCGGCTTATGGCTACACCTTC
J: TRBJ2-7; V: TRBV2; size: .; D: TRBD2; CDR3: CASSELLAGDEQYF; DNA: TGTGCCAGCAGTGAACTACTAGCGGGAGACGAGCAGTACTTC
J: TRBJ2-3; V: TRBV19; size: .; D: TRBD2; CDR3: CASSPGLAGDVISNTQYF; DNA: TGTGCCAGTAGTCCGGGACTAGCGGGAGATGTTATCTCGAATACGCAGTATTTT
J: TRBJ1-3; V: TRBV10-3; size: .; D: .; CDR3: CAISDQGLTGNTIYF; DNA: TGTGCCATCAGTGATCAGGGGTTGACTGGAAACACCATATATTTT
J: TRBJ2-6; V: TRBV7-6; size: once; D: .; CDR3: CASSPTLGGYGLTF; DNA: TGTGCCAGCAGCCCCACCTTGGGGGGATATGGCCTGACTTTC
J: TRBJ1-3; V: TRBV5-1; size: .; D: .; CDR3: CASRGFSGNTIYF; DNA: TGCGCCAGCAGGGGCTTCTCTGGAAACACCATATATTTT
J: TRBJ1-1; V: TRBV7-9; size: .; D: .; CDR3: CASSTDPGSAYTEAFF; DNA: TGTGCCAGCTCAACTGACCCGGGATCCGCGTACACTGAAGCTTTCTTT
J: TRBJ1-6; V: TRBV27; size: few; D: TRBD1; CDR3: CASSPISRQGANSPLHF; DNA: TGTGCCAGCAGTCCCATATCCCGACAGGGGGCCAATTCACCCCTCCACTTT
J: TRBJ1-1; V: TRBV24-1; size: few; D: .; CDR3: CATRRKFRQVGNTEAFF; DNA: TGTGCCACCAGGAGAAAATTTAGACAGGTGGGGAACACTGAAGCTTTCTTT